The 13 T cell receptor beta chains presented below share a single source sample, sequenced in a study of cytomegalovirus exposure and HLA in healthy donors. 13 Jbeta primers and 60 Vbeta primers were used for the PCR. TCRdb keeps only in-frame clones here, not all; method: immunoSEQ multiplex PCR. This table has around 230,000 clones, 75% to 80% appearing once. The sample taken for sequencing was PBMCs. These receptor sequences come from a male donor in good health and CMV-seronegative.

This chain's CDR3 is CASSLRWGGNDEQYF. The CDR3 bases are TGTGCCAGCAGCCTACGGTGGGGGGGCAACGACGAGCAGTACTTC. The chain links TRBV9 to TRBJ2-7; D may be TRBD2 (7 bases). The CDR3 has 15 residues. V was cut by 4 bases and J by 5 bases, with 19 bases left in between. The germline V gene has CDR1 SGDLS and CDR2 YYNGEE.

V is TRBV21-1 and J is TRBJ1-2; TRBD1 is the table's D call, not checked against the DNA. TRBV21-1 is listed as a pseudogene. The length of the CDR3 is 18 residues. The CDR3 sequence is CASSKQPGDRAYNYGYTF. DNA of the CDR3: TGTGCCAGCAGCAAACAGCCAGGAGACAGGGCGTATAACTATGGCTACACCTTC.

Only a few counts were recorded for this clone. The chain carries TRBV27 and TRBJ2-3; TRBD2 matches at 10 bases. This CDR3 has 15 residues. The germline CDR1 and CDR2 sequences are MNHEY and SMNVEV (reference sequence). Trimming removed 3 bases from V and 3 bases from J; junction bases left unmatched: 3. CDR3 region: CASSFSGGKTDTQYF. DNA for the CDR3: TGTGCCAGCAGTTTTAGCGGGGGGAAAACAGATACGCAGTATTTT.

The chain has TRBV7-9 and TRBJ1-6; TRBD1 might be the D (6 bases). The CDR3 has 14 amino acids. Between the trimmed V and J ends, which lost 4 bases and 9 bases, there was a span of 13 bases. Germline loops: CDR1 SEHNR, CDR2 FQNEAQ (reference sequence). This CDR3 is CASSYREWGSPLHF. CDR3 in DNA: TGTGCCAGCAGCTACAGGGAGTGGGGTTCACCCCTCCACTTT.

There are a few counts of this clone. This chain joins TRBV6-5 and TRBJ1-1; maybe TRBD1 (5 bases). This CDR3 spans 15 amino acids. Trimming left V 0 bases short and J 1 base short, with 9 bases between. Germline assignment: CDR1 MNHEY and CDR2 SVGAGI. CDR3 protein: CASSYSRTPNTEAFF. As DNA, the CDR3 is TGTGCCAGCAGTTACTCTAGGACACCGAACACTGAAGCTTTCTTT.

CDR3 sequence: CASSFGTEQYF. DNA of the CDR3: TGTGCCAGCAGTTTCGGGACAGAGCAGTACTTC. J is TRBJ2-5 and V is TRBV27; 7 nucleotides align to TRBD1. CDR1 is MNHEY and CDR2 is SMNVEV in the germline V gene (reference sequence). The CDR3 loop spans 11 amino acids. The ends lost 3 bases at V and 11 bases at J; junction bases unmatched: 3.

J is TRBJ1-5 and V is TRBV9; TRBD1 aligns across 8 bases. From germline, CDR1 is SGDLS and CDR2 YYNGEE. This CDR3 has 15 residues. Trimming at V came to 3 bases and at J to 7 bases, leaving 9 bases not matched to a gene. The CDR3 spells CASSETGDGGQPQHF. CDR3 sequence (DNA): TGTGCCAGCAGCGAGACAGGGGACGGGGGGCAGCCCCAGCATTTT. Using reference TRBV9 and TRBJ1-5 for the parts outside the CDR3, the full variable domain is DSGVTQTPKHLITATGQRVTLRCSPRSGDLSVYWYQQSLDQGLQFLIQYYNGEERAKGNILERFSAQQFPDLHSELNLSSLELGDSALYFCASSETGDGGQPQHFGDGTRLSIL.

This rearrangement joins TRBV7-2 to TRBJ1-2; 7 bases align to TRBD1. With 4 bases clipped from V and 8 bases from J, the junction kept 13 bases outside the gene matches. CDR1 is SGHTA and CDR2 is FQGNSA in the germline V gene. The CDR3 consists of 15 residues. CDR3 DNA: TGTGCCAGCAGCTCGGGCGATCGGGACAGAAGAGGCTACACCTTC. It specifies CASSSGDRDRRGYTF.

CDR3 bases: TGTGCCAGCATGGGCAGCACCTACGAGCAGTACTTC. Translation: CASMGSTYEQYF. The genes are TRBV6-5 and TRBJ2-7; D is unclear. Trimming cost V 7 bases and J 2 bases, with 9 bases left between them. This CDR3 spans 12 amino acids. CDR1 is MNHEY, CDR2 SVGAGI, per germline.

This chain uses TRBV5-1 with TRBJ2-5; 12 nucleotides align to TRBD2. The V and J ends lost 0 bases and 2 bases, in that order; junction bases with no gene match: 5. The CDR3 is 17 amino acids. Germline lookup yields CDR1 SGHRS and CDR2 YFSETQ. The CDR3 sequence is CASSLGSSGGGQETQYF. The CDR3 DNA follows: TGCGCCAGCAGCTTGGGGTCTAGCGGGGGGGGTCAAGAGACCCAGTACTTC.

CDR3 nucleotides: TGTGCCAGTCGCGTCGCGCCCCACGAGCAGTACTTC. Its protein product is CASRVAPHEQYF. The chain uses TRBV28 and TRBJ2-7; no reliable D call. From germline, CDR1 is MDHEN and CDR2 SYDVKM. CDR3 length equals 12 residues. V was cut by 9 bases and J by 5 bases, with 14 bases left in between.

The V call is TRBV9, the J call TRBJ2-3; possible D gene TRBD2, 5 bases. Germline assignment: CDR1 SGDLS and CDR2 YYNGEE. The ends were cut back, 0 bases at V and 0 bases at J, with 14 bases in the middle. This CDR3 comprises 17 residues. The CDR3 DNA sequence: TGTGCCAGCAGCGTAGGGATTGCGGGCCTTAGCACAGATACGCAGTATTTT. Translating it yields CASSVGIAGLSTDTQYF. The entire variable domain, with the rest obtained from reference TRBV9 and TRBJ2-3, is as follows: DSGVTQTPKHLITATGQRVTLRCSPRSGDLSVYWYQQSLDQGLQFLIQYYNGEERAKGNILERFSAQQFPDLHSELNLSSLELGDSALYFCASSVGIAGLSTDTQYFGPGTRLTVL.

The CDR3 region is CASSLLGQGAGELFF. CDR3 DNA: TGTGCCAGCAGTTTATTGGGACAGGGGGCCGGGGAGCTGTTTTTT. The V and J genes are TRBV27 and TRBJ2-2; 11 nucleotides line up with TRBD1. This CDR3 contains 15 residues. The V segment lost 1 base and the J segment 6 bases; nucleotides outside the gene matches: 1. In germline, CDR1 is MNHEY, CDR2 SMNVEV (reference sequence).